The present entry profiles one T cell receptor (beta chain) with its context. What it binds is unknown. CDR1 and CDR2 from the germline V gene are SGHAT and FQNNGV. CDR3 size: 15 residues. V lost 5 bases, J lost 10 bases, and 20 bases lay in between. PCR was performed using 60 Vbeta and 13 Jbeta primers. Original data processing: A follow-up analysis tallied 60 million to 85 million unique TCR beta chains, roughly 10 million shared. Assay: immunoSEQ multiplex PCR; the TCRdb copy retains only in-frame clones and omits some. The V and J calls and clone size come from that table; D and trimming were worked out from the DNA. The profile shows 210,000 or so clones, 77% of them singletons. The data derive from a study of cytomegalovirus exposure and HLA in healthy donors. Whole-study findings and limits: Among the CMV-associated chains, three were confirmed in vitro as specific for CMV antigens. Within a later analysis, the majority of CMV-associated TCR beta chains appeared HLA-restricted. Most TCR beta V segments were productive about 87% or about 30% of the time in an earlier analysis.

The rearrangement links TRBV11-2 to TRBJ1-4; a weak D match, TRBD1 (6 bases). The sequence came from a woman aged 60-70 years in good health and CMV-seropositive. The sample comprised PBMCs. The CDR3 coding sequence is TGTGCCAGCAGCATGTTGGGACACCCTAAAGGAAAACTGTTTTTT. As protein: CASSMLGHPKGKLFF. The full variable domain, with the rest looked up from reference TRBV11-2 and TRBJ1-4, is EAGVAQSPRYKIIEKRQSVAFWCNPISGHATLYWYQQILGQGPKLLIQFQNNGVVDDSQLPKDRFSAERLKGVDSTLKIQPAKLEDSAVYLCASSMLGHPKGKLFFGSGTQLSVL.